The entry that follows covers one T cell receptor (beta chain) sequence. What it binds is unknown. A sample-barcoded 5' primer and a J-beta primer mix were used in a second PCR of about 7 to 12 cycles. MiXCR, applied by TCRdb to the 5' RACE reads, yields one record per CDR3 protein. There are over a million distinct CDR3 sequences in the sample; around 59% occur only once, and 6.5% to 8.5% lies in the top ten. The data stem from a study of blood T cells in healthy people across ages. Study-level points and caveats: Diversity estimates from one million T cells were considered underestimates.

Sequenced input: blood. The source of this sequence is a man between 18 and 35 years old in good health.

CDR3 region: CASSRLMAGANVLTF. The CDR3 DNA reads as TGTGCCAGCAGCCGCTTGATGGCTGGGGCCAACGTCCTGACTTTC. J is TRBJ2-6 and V is TRBV3-1; no definite D call. V was shortened by 4 bases and J by 2 bases, with 9 bases between the two germline ends. Germline-derived CDR1 and CDR2 are LGHDT and YNNKEL (reference sequence). The CDR3 sequence is 15 residues long. The full variable domain, completed using reference TRBV3-1 and TRBJ2-6, is DTAVSQTPKYLVTQMGNDKSIKCEQNLGHDTMYWYKQDSKKFLKIMFSYNNKELIINETVPNRFSPKSPDKAHLNLHINSLELGDSAVYFCASSRLMAGANVLTFGAGSRLTVL.